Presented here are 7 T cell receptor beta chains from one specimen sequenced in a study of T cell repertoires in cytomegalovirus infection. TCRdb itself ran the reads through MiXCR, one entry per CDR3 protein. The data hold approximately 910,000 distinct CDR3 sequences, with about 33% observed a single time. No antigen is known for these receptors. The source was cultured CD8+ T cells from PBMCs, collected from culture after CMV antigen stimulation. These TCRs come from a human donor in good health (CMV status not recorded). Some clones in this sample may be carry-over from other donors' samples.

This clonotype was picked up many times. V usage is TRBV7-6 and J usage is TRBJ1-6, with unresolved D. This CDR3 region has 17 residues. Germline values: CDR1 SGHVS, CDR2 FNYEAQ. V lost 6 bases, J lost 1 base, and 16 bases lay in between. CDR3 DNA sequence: TGTGCCAGCAGTCCTCTCTCGGGTCATTCCTATAATTCACCCCTCCACTTT. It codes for CASSPLSGHSYNSPLHF.

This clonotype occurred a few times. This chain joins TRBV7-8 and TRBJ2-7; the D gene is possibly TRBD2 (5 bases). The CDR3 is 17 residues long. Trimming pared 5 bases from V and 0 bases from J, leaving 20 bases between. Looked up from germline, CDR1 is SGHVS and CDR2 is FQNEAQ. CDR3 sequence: CASSTRTRTGSSYEQYF. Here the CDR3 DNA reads TGTGCCAGCAGCACCCGGACCCGGACGGGGAGCTCCTACGAGCAGTACTTC.

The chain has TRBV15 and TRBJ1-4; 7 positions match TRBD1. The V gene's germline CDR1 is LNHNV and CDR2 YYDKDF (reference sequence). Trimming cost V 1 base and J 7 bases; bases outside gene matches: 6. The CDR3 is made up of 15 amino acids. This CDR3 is CATSRVVGTAEKLFF. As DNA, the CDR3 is TGTGCCACCAGCAGAGTAGTTGGGACAGCTGAAAAACTGTTTTTT.

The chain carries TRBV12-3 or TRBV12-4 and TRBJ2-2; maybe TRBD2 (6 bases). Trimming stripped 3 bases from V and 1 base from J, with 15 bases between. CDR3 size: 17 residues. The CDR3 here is CASSFTSTLRNTGELFF. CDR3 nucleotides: TGTGCCAGCAGTTTTACTAGCACCCTACGGAACACCGGGGAGCTGTTTTTT.

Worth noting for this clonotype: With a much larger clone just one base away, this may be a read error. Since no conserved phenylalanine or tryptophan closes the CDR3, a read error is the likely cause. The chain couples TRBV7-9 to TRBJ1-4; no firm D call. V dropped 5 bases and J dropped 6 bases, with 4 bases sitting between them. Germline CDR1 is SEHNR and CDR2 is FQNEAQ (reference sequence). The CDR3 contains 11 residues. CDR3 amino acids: CASSRDEKLFS. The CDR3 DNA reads TGTGCCAGCAGCCGGGATGAAAAACTGTTTTCT.

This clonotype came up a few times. The CDR3 coding sequence is TGCAGTGCTAGAGACCGGCTTGTGGAGCCCCAGCATTTT. Residues: CSARDRLVEPQHF. This chain uses TRBV20-1 with TRBJ1-5; D remains unclear. This CDR3 spans 13 amino acids. Germline-derived CDR1 and CDR2 are DFQATT and SNEGSKA (reference sequence). V was trimmed by 0 bases and J by 8 bases, leaving 11 bases between them.

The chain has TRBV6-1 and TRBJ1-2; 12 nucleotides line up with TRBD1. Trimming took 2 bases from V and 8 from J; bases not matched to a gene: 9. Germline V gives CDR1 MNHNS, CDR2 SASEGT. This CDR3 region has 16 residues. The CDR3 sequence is CASSERGTGGKRGYTF. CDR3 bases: TGTGCCAGCAGTGAAAGGGGGACAGGGGGCAAGAGGGGCTACACCTTC.